This T cell receptor (beta chain) was obtained from a study of blood T cell repertoires in COVID-19. Study overall: Both acute and convalescent COVID-19 samples were obtained from the United States, Italy and Spain. From T cells, B-cell-depleted T cells, or PBMCs came the material, which was cDNA or gDNA.

Germline assignment: CDR1 MNHEY and CDR2 SMNVEV (reference sequence). Trimming stripped 2 bases from V and 3 bases from J, with 7 bases between. The CDR3 runs 13 residues. Source study methods: The assay estimated nucleated cells by amplifying reference gene primers. The data were produced by immunoSEQ multiplex PCR, yet TCRdb's version contains in-frame clones alone and is incomplete. V, J and clone size were drawn from that table, and D and trimming were deduced from the DNA. The sample carries some 71,000 clones, roughly 90% recorded once. Sequenced input: peripheral blood. The sequence came from a man in his fifties with acute or convalescent COVID-19. The V gene is TRBV27, the J gene TRBJ1-2; no firm D call. CDR3 in DNA: TGTGCCAGCAGTTTAGGGGAGGACTATGGCTACACCTTC. It specifies CASSLGEDYGYTF.